These 30 T cell receptor beta chains share one sample of origin, sequenced in a study of shared clonotypes between healthy human individuals. Repertoires were generated with immunoSEQ multiplex PCR, while TCRdb's copy carries only in-frame clones and drops some. The sample has around 2,000,000 clones, 85% to 95% seen once. The sample was naive CD4+ T cells sorted from blood. The subset was: CD45RA+ positively selected. Receptors originate from a man younger than 30 in good health.

This sequence joins TRBV28 and TRBJ1-1, with D hard to call. Germline V gene lookup returns CDR1 MDHEN and CDR2 SYDVKM. This CDR3 is built from 11 residues. The V and J ends lost 10 bases and 5 bases respectively, with 11 bases between them. The CDR3 loop reads CATLGPTEAFF. As DNA, the CDR3 is TGTGCCACCCTAGGACCGACTGAAGCTTTCTTT. Full variable domain (missing parts from reference TRBV28 and TRBJ1-1): DVKVTQSSRYLVKRTGEKVFLECVQDMDHENMFWYRQDPGLGLRLIYFSYDVKMKEKGDIPEGYSVSREKKERFSLILESASTNQTSMYLCATLGPTEAFFGQGTRLTVV.

The V gene is TRBV27, the J gene TRBJ2-1, with D possibly called TRBD1 or TRBD2 (6 bases each). The CDR3 is 15 amino acids. V was shortened by 6 bases and J by 3 bases, with 15 bases between the two germline ends. The germline CDR1 and CDR2 sequences are MNHEY and SMNVEV (reference sequence). This CDR3 is CASSLKGGNYNEQFF. The DNA of the CDR3 is TGTGCCAGCAGCCTCAAAGGGGGGAACTACAATGAGCAGTTCTTC.

The V and J genes are TRBV7-3 and TRBJ2-7; 13 bases line up with TRBD2. There are 14 residues in the CDR3. Germline V gene sequence: CDR1 SGHTA, CDR2 FQGTGA. After removal of 5 bases from V and 3 bases from J, the junction contained 1 base not matched to a gene. CDR3 DNA sequence: TGTGCCAGCAGCCGACTAGCGGGGGGCTACGAGCAGTACTTC. Translation gives CASSRLAGGYEQYF.

The chain is built from TRBV7-9 and TRBJ1-5; the D is unclear. Germline V gene data show CDR1 as SEHNR and CDR2 as FQNEAQ (reference sequence). This CDR3 comprises 13 residues. The germline V and J ends were trimmed by 5 bases and 4 bases, with 9 bases remaining between them. Written as DNA, the CDR3 is TGTGCCAGCAGCCCTACAGCGAATCAGCCCCAGCATTTT. Translation gives CASSPTANQPQHF.

This clone was detected only a few times. The identical CDR3 is also encoded by other nucleotide sequences in the sample. This chain links TRBV29-1 with TRBJ2-3; 8 bases are shared with TRBD1. The CDR3 contains 13 residues. In germline, CDR1 is SQVTM, CDR2 ANQGSEA. V shed 4 bases, J shed 0 bases, and the junction held 0 bases outside the gene matches. CDR3 loop: CSVGTGSTDTQYF. The CDR3 coding sequence is TGCAGCGTTGGGACAGGGAGCACAGATACGCAGTATTTT.

Comment on this clone: Other nucleotide sequences from this sample produce the same CDR3. CDR3 sequence: CASSDGGYGYTF. Here the CDR3 DNA reads TGTGCCAGCAGTGACGGAGGCTATGGCTACACCTTC. The J gene is TRBJ1-2, the V gene TRBV6-4; D is undetermined. V lost 2 bases and J 4 bases, leaving 5 bases between the germline ends. The CDR3 spans 12 residues. CDR1 is MRHNA, CDR2 SNTAGT, per germline.

This chain links TRBV7-9 with TRBJ2-1, with D unclear. Germline CDR1 and CDR2: SEHNR and FQNEAQ (reference sequence). The CDR3 has 14 residues. V lost 0 bases to trimming and J lost 9 bases, with 12 bases between them. CDR3 sequence reads: CASSLAERPSEQFF. DNA for the CDR3: TGTGCCAGCAGCTTAGCGGAACGGCCGTCTGAGCAGTTCTTC.

The rearrangement joins TRBV9 to TRBJ1-4; D may be TRBD1 (6 bases). Germline CDR1 SGDLS, CDR2 YYNGEE. The V end lost 4 bases, the J end lost 5 bases, and 12 bases lay between the germline ends. This CDR3 region has 14 residues. The CDR3 region is CASSLQGQNEKLFF. CDR3 in DNA: TGTGCCAGCAGCCTACAGGGCCAAAATGAAAAACTGTTTTTT.

This clone was observed a single time. J is TRBJ1-1 and V is TRBV7-8; the D gene is possibly TRBD1 (5 bases). The CDR3 runs 14 residues. V shed 1 base and J shed 1 base, with 7 bases lying between them. Looked up from germline, CDR1 is SGHVS and CDR2 is FQNEAQ. The CDR3 DNA is TGTGCCAGCAGCTTAGGACAGAAGAACACTGAAGCTTTCTTT. Its translation: CASSLGQKNTEAFF.

The V and J genes are TRBV28 and TRBJ2-5; 11 bases are a match to TRBD2. The CDR3 totals 15 residues. The germline V gene has CDR1 MDHEN and CDR2 SYDVKM. The V and J ends lost 5 bases and 3 bases, in that order; junction bases with no gene match: 5. The CDR3 DNA is TGTGCCAGCAGTCCTAGCGGGGGGACTGAAGAGACCCAGTACTTC. This sequence encodes CASSPSGGTEETQYF.

The CDR3 loop is CASTRGGNEQFF. The CDR3 DNA reads as TGTGCCAGTACCCGAGGTGGTAATGAGCAGTTCTTC. The V gene is TRBV19, the J gene TRBJ2-1; no firm D call. V lost 7 bases to trimming and J lost 7 bases, with 11 bases between them. The CDR3 has 12 amino acids. Germline V lookup: CDR1 LNHDA, CDR2 SQIVND (reference sequence).

This chain uses TRBV7-2 with TRBJ2-7, with 8 bases that match TRBD2. The junction had 11 bases not matched to a gene; V was cut back by 5 bases and J by 5 bases. This CDR3 spans 15 amino acids. The germline CDR1 and CDR2 sequences are SGHTA and FQGNSA. In DNA, the CDR3 is TGTGCCAGCAGCATTAGGAGCGGGAGTAGCGACGAGCAGTACTTC. It specifies CASSIRSGSSDEQYF. Full variable domain (outside the CDR3, taken from reference TRBV7-2 and TRBJ2-7): GAGVSQSPSNKVTEKGKDVELRCDPISGHTALYWYRQSLGQGLEFLIYFQGNSAPDKSGLPSDRFSAERTGGSVSTLTIQRTQQEDSAVYLCASSIRSGSSDEQYFGPGTRLTVT.

Comment on this clone: Other DNA sequences of this sample code for an identical CDR3. Here the CDR3 DNA reads TGTGCCAGCAGTTACTCCGGGTCCTACGAGCAGTACTTC. Residues: CASSYSGSYEQYF. This chain links TRBV6-5 with TRBJ2-7; D gene uncertain. V gave up 0 bases and J gave up 1 base, with 4 bases separating them. CDR1 and CDR2 from the germline V gene are MNHEY and SVGAGI. The length of the CDR3 is 13 residues.

CDR3 DNA sequence: TGTGCCAGCAGAGGGACTAGCGACCATGCCATTCAGTACTTC. This sequence encodes CASRGTSDHAIQYF. The genes are TRBV6-6 and TRBJ2-4; TRBD2 matches 10 bases. With 6 bases clipped from V and 9 bases from J, the junction kept 8 bases outside the gene matches. In germline, CDR1 is MNHNY, CDR2 SVGAGI (reference sequence). The CDR3 consists of 14 residues.

The chain employs TRBV5-4 and TRBJ2-5, with a tentative D call TRBD1 (5 bases). Germline V gene lookup returns CDR1 SGHNT and CDR2 YYREEE (reference sequence). Trimming took 3 bases from V and 4 from J, leaving 13 bases between them. This CDR3 has 14 residues. The CDR3 bases are TGTGCCAGCAGCTCAACCGGACAAAGAGAGACCCAGTACTTC. Encoded protein: CASSSTGQRETQYF.

This chain connects TRBV6-1 to TRBJ2-1; no clear D. In germline, CDR1 is MNHNS, CDR2 SASEGT. Deletions cut 0 bases from V and 9 bases from J, with 15 bases between. This CDR3 is 15 amino acids long. The CDR3 sequence is CASSEARFGRGEQFF. The CDR3 DNA reads TGTGCCAGCAGTGAAGCGCGTTTTGGGCGTGGTGAGCAGTTCTTC.

Regarding this clone: The same CDR3 can be traced to other DNA sequences in this sample. The CDR3 spells CASSLDPGGYEQYF. CDR3 DNA sequence: TGTGCCAGCAGCTTAGATCCGGGAGGCTACGAGCAGTACTTC. The chain links TRBV7-2 to TRBJ2-7, with 7 bases that match TRBD2. The V gene end was trimmed by 1 base and the J gene end by 3 bases; junction bases not matched to a gene: 3. The CDR3 length is 14 residues. Germline lookup yields CDR1 SGHTA and CDR2 FQGNSA.

The rearrangement joins TRBV6-5 to TRBJ1-2, with a weak D call TRBD1 (5 bases). Trimming cost V 0 bases and J 8 bases, with 16 bases left between them. The CDR3 is 15 amino acids. In germline, CDR1 is MNHEY, CDR2 SVGAGI. In nucleotides, the CDR3 is TGTGCCAGCAGTTACTCCGGGGACCTGACAAAGGGCTACACCTTC. It yields the protein CASSYSGDLTKGYTF.

The chain recombines TRBV18 with TRBJ2-5; TRBD2 matches 8 bases. The CDR3 spans 15 residues. Germline V gene sequence: CDR1 KGHSH, CDR2 LQKENI. V gave up 1 base and J gave up 5 bases; unmatched junction bases: 6. The CDR3 is CASSPRSSGLETQYF. In DNA, the CDR3 is TGTGCCAGCTCACCACGTTCTAGCGGGCTGGAGACCCAGTACTTC.

The gene calls are TRBV4-1 and TRBJ2-7, with unresolved D. In germline, CDR1 is MGHRA, CDR2 YSYEKL. The germline V and J ends were trimmed by 0 bases and 3 bases, with 6 bases remaining between them. The length of the CDR3 is 13 residues. The CDR3 sequence: CASSQEAGYEQYF. As DNA, the CDR3 is TGCGCCAGCAGCCAAGAGGCAGGCTACGAGCAGTACTTC.

The chain employs TRBV19 and TRBJ2-1; D might be TRBD2 (5 bases). Germline loops: CDR1 LNHDA, CDR2 SQIVND (reference sequence). V lost 1 base to trimming and J lost 7 bases, with 8 bases between them. The CDR3 length is 13 residues. The CDR3 reads CASSIVPGNEQFF. The CDR3 DNA reads as TGTGCCAGTAGTATAGTCCCGGGGAATGAGCAGTTCTTC.

Comments on this clone: The identical CDR3 is also encoded by other nucleotide sequences in the sample. V gene TRBV30 combines with J gene TRBJ2-1, with TRBD2 identical over 9 bases. Germline V CDR1 and CDR2: GTSNPN, SVGIG (reference sequence). CDR3 size: 15 residues. The junction had 4 bases not matched to a gene; V was cut back by 0 bases and J by 4 bases. CDR3 in DNA: TGTGCCTGGAGTGTACGCCTAGCGGGGTACAATGAGCAGTTCTTC. Residues: CAWSVRLAGYNEQFF.

V gene TRBV7-2 combines with J gene TRBJ2-5, with TRBD1 identical over 8 bases. Germline lookup yields CDR1 SGHTA and CDR2 FQGNSA. The CDR3 covers 15 residues. Germline trimming cut 3 bases from V and 5 bases from J; bases unmatched to any gene: 8. The CDR3 loop reads CASSFRAGGRETQYF. The CDR3 DNA is TGTGCCAGCAGCTTCAGGGCAGGGGGCCGGGAGACCCAGTACTTC.

The J gene is TRBJ1-1, the V gene TRBV5-1; 7 nucleotides agree with TRBD1. This CDR3 region has 14 residues. The germline V gene has CDR1 SGHRS and CDR2 YFSETQ. V shed 0 bases, J shed 5 bases, and the junction held 4 bases outside the gene matches. The CDR3: CASSLALGQTEAFF. In DNA form, the CDR3 reads TGCGCCAGCAGCTTGGCGTTGGGACAGACTGAAGCTTTCTTT.

Remarks on this clone: Mismatch with germline at one junction end may stem from a read error. The CDR3 sequence is CASSLTSAYNEQFF. CDR3 in DNA: TGCGCCAGCAGCCTGACTAGCGCCTATAATGAGCAGTTCTTC. J is TRBJ2-1 and V is TRBV5-1, with 8 bases identical to TRBD2. This CDR3 spans 14 amino acids. The V gene's germline CDR1 is SGHRS and CDR2 YFSETQ.

The rearrangement uses TRBV4-1 and TRBJ1-1; D possibly corresponds to TRBD1 (5 bases). Germline V gives CDR1 MGHRA, CDR2 YSYEKL. The ends were cut back, 0 bases at V and 7 bases at J, with 15 bases in the middle. This CDR3 has 15 residues. CDR3 sequence: CASSQDLGGLFEAFF. For the CDR3, the DNA is TGCGCCAGCAGCCAAGATCTGGGGGGTCTATTTGAAGCTTTCTTT.

The genes are TRBV19 and TRBJ1-4, with TRBD1 matching 8 bases. This CDR3 is built from 13 residues. CDR1 and CDR2 from the germline V gene are LNHDA and SQIVND (reference sequence). Trimming removed 5 bases from V and 8 bases from J; junction bases left unmatched: 4. The CDR3 sequence is CASSSQGGEKLFF. CDR3 coding DNA: TGTGCCAGTAGTTCACAGGGGGGGGAAAAACTGTTTTTT.

The chain employs TRBV2 and TRBJ2-3; 10 nucleotides agree with TRBD1. Germline CDR1 and CDR2: SNHLY and FYNNEI. The CDR3 length is 15 residues. Unmatched junction bases numbered 4, after V lost 6 bases and J lost 1 base. The CDR3: CASRGTGVGTDTQYF. DNA of the CDR3: TGTGCCAGCAGGGGGACAGGGGTGGGCACAGATACGCAGTATTTT.

V usage is TRBV11-2 and J usage is TRBJ2-6; a weak D match, TRBD1 (6 bases). Germline lookup yields CDR1 SGHAT and CDR2 FQNNGV. The germline V and J ends were trimmed by 6 bases and 4 bases, with 16 bases remaining between them. The CDR3 consists of 16 residues. The CDR3 sequence is CASSFNREPGANVLTF. The CDR3 region has the DNA TGTGCCAGCAGTTTTAACAGGGAGCCCGGGGCCAACGTCCTGACTTTC. Complete variable domain (other parts from reference TRBV11-2 and TRBJ2-6): EAGVAQSPRYKIIEKRQSVAFWCNPISGHATLYWYQQILGQGPKLLIQFQNNGVVDDSQLPKDRFSAERLKGVDSTLKIQPAKLEDSAVYLCASSFNREPGANVLTFGAGSRLTVL.

This CDR3 reads CASSPQQKGLSAQYF. As DNA, the CDR3 is TGTGCCAGCAGTCCCCAGCAGAAGGGACTCAGCGCACAGTACTTC. The chain carries TRBV6-6 and TRBJ2-7; D may be TRBD2 (6 bases). Trimming removed 5 bases at V and 10 bases at J, with 24 bases between. There are 15 residues in the CDR3. Per the germline V gene, CDR1 is MNHNY and CDR2 is SVGAGI (reference sequence).